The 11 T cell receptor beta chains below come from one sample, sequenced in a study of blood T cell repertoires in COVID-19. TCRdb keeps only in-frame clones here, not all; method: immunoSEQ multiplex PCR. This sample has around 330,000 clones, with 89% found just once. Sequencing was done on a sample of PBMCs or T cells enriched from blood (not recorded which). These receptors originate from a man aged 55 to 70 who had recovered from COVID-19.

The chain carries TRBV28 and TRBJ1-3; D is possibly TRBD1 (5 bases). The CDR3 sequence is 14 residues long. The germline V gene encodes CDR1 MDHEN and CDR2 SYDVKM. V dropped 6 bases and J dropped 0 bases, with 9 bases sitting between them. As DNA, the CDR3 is TGTGCCAGCAGGAGACAGAGCTCTGGAAACACCATATATTTT. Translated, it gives CASRRQSSGNTIYF.

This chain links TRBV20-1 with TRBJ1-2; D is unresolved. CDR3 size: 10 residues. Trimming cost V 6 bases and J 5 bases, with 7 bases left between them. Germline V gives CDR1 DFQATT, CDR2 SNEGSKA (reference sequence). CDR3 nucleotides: TGCAGTGCCACTGATTATGGCTACACCTTC. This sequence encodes CSATDYGYTF.

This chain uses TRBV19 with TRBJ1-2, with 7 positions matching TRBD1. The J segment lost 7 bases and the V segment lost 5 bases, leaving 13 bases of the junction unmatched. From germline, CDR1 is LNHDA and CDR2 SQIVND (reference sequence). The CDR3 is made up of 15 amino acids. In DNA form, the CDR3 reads TGTGCCAGTAGTCTAATGACGGGAGGGGGCACTGGCTACACCTTC. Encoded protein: CASSLMTGGGTGYTF. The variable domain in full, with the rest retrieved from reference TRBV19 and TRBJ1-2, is DGGITQSPKYLFRKEGQNVTLSCEQNLNHDAMYWYRQDPGQGLRLIYYSQIVNDFQKGDIAEGYSVSREKKESFPLTVTSAQKNPTAFYLCASSLMTGGGTGYTFGSGTRLTVV.

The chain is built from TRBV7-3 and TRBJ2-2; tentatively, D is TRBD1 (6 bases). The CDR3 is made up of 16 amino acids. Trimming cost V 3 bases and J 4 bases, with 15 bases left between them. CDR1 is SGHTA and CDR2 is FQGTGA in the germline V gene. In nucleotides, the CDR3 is TGTGCCAGCAGCTTCCCAGGGGCCCAGGGCACCGGGGAGCTGTTTTTT. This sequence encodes CASSFPGAQGTGELFF.

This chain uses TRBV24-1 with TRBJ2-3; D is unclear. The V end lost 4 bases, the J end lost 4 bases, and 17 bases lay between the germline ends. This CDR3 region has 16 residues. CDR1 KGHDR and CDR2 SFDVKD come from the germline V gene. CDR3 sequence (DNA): TGTGCCACCAGTGACCCTACTCCAAACACAGCAGATACGCAGTATTTT. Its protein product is CATSDPTPNTADTQYF.

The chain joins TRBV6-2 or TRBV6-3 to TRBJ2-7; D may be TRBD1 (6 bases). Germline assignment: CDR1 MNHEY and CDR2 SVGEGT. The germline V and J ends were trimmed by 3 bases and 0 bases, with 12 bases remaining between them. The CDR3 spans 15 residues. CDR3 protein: CASSYRDKPSYEQYF. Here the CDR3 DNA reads TGTGCCAGCAGTTATCGGGACAAACCCTCCTACGAGCAGTACTTC.

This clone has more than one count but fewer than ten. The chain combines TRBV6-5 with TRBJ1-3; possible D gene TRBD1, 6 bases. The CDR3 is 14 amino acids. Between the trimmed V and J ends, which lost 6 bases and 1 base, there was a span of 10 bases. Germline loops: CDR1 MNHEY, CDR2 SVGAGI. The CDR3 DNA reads TGTGCCAGCAGCAACAGGGCTTCTGGAAACACCATATATTTT. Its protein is CASSNRASGNTIYF.

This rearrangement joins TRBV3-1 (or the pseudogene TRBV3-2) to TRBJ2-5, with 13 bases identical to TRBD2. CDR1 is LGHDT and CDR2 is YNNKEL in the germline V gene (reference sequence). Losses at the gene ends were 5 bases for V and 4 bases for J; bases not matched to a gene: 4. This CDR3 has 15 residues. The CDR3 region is CASSGLAGVGETQYF. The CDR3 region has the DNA TGTGCCAGCAGCGGACTAGCGGGAGTGGGAGAGACCCAGTACTTC.

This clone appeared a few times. CDR3 in amino acids: CASSPDSDGYTF. In DNA form, the CDR3 reads TGTGCCAGCTCACCGGACTCGGATGGCTACACCTTC. V and J are TRBV18 and TRBJ1-2; no firm D call. The CDR3 is 12 amino acids. Between the trimmed V and J ends, which lost 3 bases and 6 bases, there was a span of 8 bases. CDR1 KGHSH and CDR2 LQKENI come from the germline V gene.

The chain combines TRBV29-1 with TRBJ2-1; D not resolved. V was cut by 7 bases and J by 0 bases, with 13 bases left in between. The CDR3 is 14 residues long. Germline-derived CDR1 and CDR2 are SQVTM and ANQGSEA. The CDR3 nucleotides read TGCAGCGCCCGCATTCTGCGCTCCTACAATGAGCAGTTCTTC. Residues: CSARILRSYNEQFF.

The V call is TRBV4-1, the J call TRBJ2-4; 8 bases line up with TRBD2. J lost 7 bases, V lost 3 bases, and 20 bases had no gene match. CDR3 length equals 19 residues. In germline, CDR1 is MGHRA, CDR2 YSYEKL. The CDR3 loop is CASSQAGGVVAGRGNIQYF. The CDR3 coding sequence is TGCGCCAGCAGCCAGGCGGGTGGCGTAGTAGCGGGACGCGGGAACATTCAGTACTTC.